These T cell receptor beta chains were read from a single sample in a study of identical twins. TCRdb re-called the 5' RACE reads with MiXCR, one entry per CDR3 protein. The data show 450,000 or so distinct CDR3 sequences, with 14% seen just once and around 0.48% held by the top ten. These records were also assigned to another study, of yellow fever vaccine responses in identical twins.

What was sequenced was CD4+ T cells sorted from blood. Every receptor here comes from a woman in her late teens or twenties in good health. Each CDR3 is given with its conserved first and last residue. The D gene is left open where the match is weak. The listing skips clone size in some rows; elsewhere it reads once, few, many or a size class.

v_call	d_call	j_call	clone_size	cdr3_aa	cdr3_nt
TRBV27	NA	TRBJ2-7	NA	CASRRGEVLTHEQYF	TGTGCCAGCAGGAGGGGAGAGGTCTTGACCCACGAGCAGTACTTC
TRBV5-6	TRBD2	TRBJ2-1	NA	CASSLVRTSGKYEQFF	TGTGCCAGCAGCTTGGTCAGGACTAGCGGGAAATATGAGCAGTTCTTC
TRBV2	NA	TRBJ1-5	few	CASSPGVVQGRQPQHF	TGTGCCAGCAGCCCGGGAGTTGTTCAGGGACGTCAGCCCCAGCATTTT
TRBV12-5	NA	TRBJ2-2	few	CASGSTEPRLTGELFF	TGTGCTAGTGGTTCCACCGAGCCCAGGTTAACCGGGGAGCTGTTTTTT
TRBV20-1	NA	TRBJ2-7	many	CSAPSSSGRREQYF	TGCAGTGCTCCCTCTTCCTCAGGGAGGCGCGAGCAGTACTTC
TRBV12-3/TRBV12-4	TRBD2	TRBJ2-5	NA	CASRALGTSAQETQYF	TGTGCCAGCAGAGCCTTGGGGACTAGCGCCCAAGAGACCCAGTACTTC
TRBV29-1	NA	TRBJ2-5	many	CSVEGGRETQYF	TGCAGCGTTGAAGGGGGCCGAGAGACCCAGTACTTC
TRBV29-1	TRBD1	TRBJ2-3	NA	CSVDLQGADTQYF	TGCAGCGTAGACTTACAGGGGGCAGATACGCAGTATTTT
TRBV29-1	NA	TRBJ1-1	NA	CSVLYQGGTEAFF	TGCAGCGTTCTTTATCAGGGAGGGACTGAAGCTTTCTTT
TRBV6-1	NA	TRBJ2-7	NA	CASSATGGQAYEQYF	TGTGCCAGCAGTGCGACTGGGGGGCAAGCCTACGAGCAGTACTTC
TRBV4-2	TRBD2	TRBJ2-5	many	CASNSQTSGSKETQYF	TGTGCCAGCAACTCACAGACTAGCGGGAGTAAGGAGACCCAGTACTTC
TRBV10-3	NA	TRBJ1-4	many	CAISKSTNEKLFF	TGTGCCATCAGCAAGTCGACTAATGAAAAACTGTTTTTT
TRBV20-1	NA	TRBJ2-3	few	CSARAGSTDTQYF	TGCAGTGCTAGAGCGGGAAGCACAGATACGCAGTATTTT